This entry features one T cell receptor beta chain sequence. Its antigen is unidentified. Unmatched junction bases numbered 13, after V lost 2 bases and J lost 2 bases. The germline V gene encodes CDR1 SGHDT and CDR2 YYEEEE. The CDR3 is 17 amino acids. PCR involved 60 Vbeta and 13 Jbeta primers. Libraries were prepared by immunoSEQ multiplex PCR; TCRdb keeps only in-frame clonotypes and omits some of them. The sample lists around 150,000 clones, about 82% occurring once. The data are from a study of cytomegalovirus exposure and HLA in healthy donors. The study, taken as a whole, reports: In a later analysis, TCR beta V- and J-gene trimming showed a link to a missense DCLRE1C variant. The later analysis indicated that the majority of CMV-associated TCR beta chains appeared HLA-restricted. A list of approximately 160 TCR beta chains associated with cytomegalovirus was given. Within an earlier analysis, most TCR beta V segments proved productive either about 87% or about 30% of the time.

This chain joins TRBV5-6 and TRBJ2-7; TRBD2 agrees at 7 bases. The sequence was collected from a male donor in good health and CMV-seronegative. Source material: PBMCs. The CDR3 here is CASSFSVPIGLAYEQYF. In DNA, the CDR3 is TGTGCCAGCAGCTTTTCTGTTCCGATAGGACTAGCCTACGAGCAGTACTTC.